These 30 T cell receptor beta chains came from one sample sequenced in a study of technical replicates of blood from a handful of donors. Here immunoSEQ multiplex PCR was the method, and the copy in TCRdb shows in-frame clones only, minus some. Of more than 55,000 clones listed, 92% were seen once; the top ten hold approximately 0.38%. The sequenced sample consisted of T cells isolated from PBMCs. The receptor source for this set is a human donor in good health.

The chain uses TRBV25-1 and TRBJ1-1; D is ambiguous. Trimming left V 6 bases short and J 4 bases short, with 6 bases between. Germline V gene data show CDR1 as MGHDK and CDR2 as SYGVNS. The CDR3 loop spans 11 amino acids. CDR3 DNA: TGTGCCAGCAGAGCAGGCACTGAAGCTTTCTTT. It yields the protein CASRAGTEAFF.

The chain carries TRBV28 and TRBJ1-5; D may be TRBD1 (5 bases). CDR3 length equals 15 residues. Germline-derived CDR1 and CDR2 are MDHEN and SYDVKM. The ends were cut back, 3 bases at V and 8 bases at J, with 17 bases in the middle. CDR3 coding DNA: TGTGCCAGCAGTTTGGGTTCAGGGAATGGAAAGCCCCAGCATTTT. This translates into CASSLGSGNGKPQHF.

The chain employs TRBV6-5 and TRBJ2-5; no reliable D call. Trimming cost V 8 bases and J 1 base, with 8 bases left between them. CDR1 and CDR2 from the germline V gene are MNHEY and SVGAGI. This CDR3 comprises 12 residues. The CDR3 nucleotides are TGTGCCAGCTCTGCGGTCCAAGAGACCCAGTACTTC. This codes for CASSAVQETQYF.

This chain uses TRBV28 with TRBJ2-7, with D unclear. This CDR3 is built from 16 residues. Germline V gives CDR1 MDHEN, CDR2 SYDVKM. Trimming removed 3 bases from V and 3 bases from J, with 18 bases in between. For the CDR3, the DNA is TGTGCCAGCAGTTTGAGCCGTGAGGTCTCCTACTACGAGCAGTACTTC. Encoded protein: CASSLSREVSYYEQYF. The whole variable domain, remainder taken from reference TRBV28 and TRBJ2-7, is DVKVTQSSRYLVKRTGEKVFLECVQDMDHENMFWYRQDPGLGLRLIYFSYDVKMKEKGDIPEGYSVSREKKERFSLILESASTNQTSMYLCASSLSREVSYYEQYFGPGTRLTVT.

The chain recombines TRBV6-1 with TRBJ2-1; 13 nucleotides agree with TRBD2. CDR3 length: 15 amino acids. Looked up from germline, CDR1 is MNHNS and CDR2 is SASEGT. V lost 5 bases and J lost 10; bases outside the gene matches: 8. Here the CDR3 reads CASSFGLAGDNEQFF. DNA for the CDR3: TGTGCCAGCAGTTTTGGACTAGCGGGAGATAACGAGCAGTTCTTC.

The chain links TRBV5-6 to TRBJ1-1; 12 positions agree with TRBD1. CDR1 is SGHDT and CDR2 is YYEEEE in the germline V gene. The CDR3 is made up of 16 amino acids. The junction had 9 bases not matched to a gene; V was cut back by 3 bases and J by 6 bases. CDR3 sequence reads: CASSSGTGGRWSEAFF. The CDR3 region has the DNA TGTGCCAGCAGCTCCGGGACAGGGGGCCGTTGGTCTGAAGCTTTCTTT.

This clone was found a few times. The gene calls are TRBV27 and TRBJ1-1; TRBD1 matches at 9 bases. The CDR3 length is 14 residues. V was clipped by 6 bases and J by 2 bases; unmatched bases: 4. Germline CDR1 is MNHEY and CDR2 is SMNVEV (reference sequence). CDR3 protein: CASRTGGGNTEAFF. The DNA of the CDR3 is TGTGCCAGCAGAACAGGGGGCGGCAACACTGAAGCTTTCTTT.

The V and J genes are TRBV5-8 and TRBJ2-2, with 10 bases aligning to TRBD2. Trimming cost V 3 bases and J 3 bases; bases outside gene matches: 2. The CDR3 has 15 amino acids. Germline CDR1 is SGHTS and CDR2 is YDEGEE. CDR3 loop: CASSSSGGYTGELFF. The CDR3 nucleotides read TGTGCCAGCAGCTCTAGCGGGGGATACACCGGGGAGCTGTTTTTT. The full variable domain, with the rest looked up from reference TRBV5-8 and TRBJ2-2, is EAGVTQSPTHLIKTRGQQATLRCSPISGHTSVYWYQQALGLGLQFLLWYDEGEERNRGNFPPRFSGRQFPNYSSELNVNALELEDSALYLCASSSSGGYTGELFFGEGSRLTVL.

This chain uses TRBV5-4 with TRBJ2-7; possible D gene TRBD2, 5 bases. Trimming stripped 0 bases from V and 5 bases from J, with 24 bases between. From germline, CDR1 is SGHNT and CDR2 YYREEE (reference sequence). The CDR3 extends over 18 amino acids. This chain's CDR3 is CASSLGGRSGLSLHEQYF. CDR3 in DNA: TGTGCCAGCAGCTTGGGGGGTCGTTCCGGACTTAGCCTCCACGAGCAGTACTTC. Full variable domain (missing parts from reference TRBV5-4 and TRBJ2-7): ETGVTQSPTHLIKTRGQQVTLRCSSQSGHNTVSWYQQALGQGPQFIFQYYREEENGRGNFPPRFSGLQFPNYSSELNVNALELDDSALYLCASSLGGRSGLSLHEQYFGPGTRLTVT.

The chain couples TRBV4-3 to TRBJ2-7, with D maybe TRBD2 (6 bases). Trimming stripped 0 bases from V and 3 bases from J, with 15 bases between. The CDR3 runs to 16 residues. Looked up from germline, CDR1 is LGHNA and CDR2 is YSLEER. CDR3 in amino acids: CASSQDVASEDYEQYF. CDR3 sequence (DNA): TGCGCCAGCAGCCAAGATGTCGCTAGCGAGGACTACGAGCAGTACTTC.

Here the CDR3 reads CASSLTGRAHEQYF. CDR3 DNA: TGTGCCAGCAGCTTAACCGGGAGGGCCCACGAGCAGTACTTC. This chain joins TRBV7-3 and TRBJ2-7, with 8 bases fitting TRBD2. V trimming: 0 bases; J trimming: 5 bases; junction bases outside the gene matches: 3. This CDR3 is built from 14 residues. Germline assignment: CDR1 SGHTA and CDR2 FQGTGA. The full variable domain, with the rest looked up from reference TRBV7-3 and TRBJ2-7, is GAGVSQTPSNKVTEKGKYVELRCDPISGHTALYWYRQSLGQGPEFLIYFQGTGAADDSGLPNDRFFAVRPEGSVSTLKIQRTERGDSAVYLCASSLTGRAHEQYFGPGTRLTVT.

In DNA, the CDR3 is TGTGCCAGCCGGGAGGCCGGGAATGAGCAGTTCTTC. It is translated as CASREAGNEQFF. V usage is TRBV6-1 and J usage is TRBJ2-1, with 7 positions matching TRBD2. The CDR3 sequence is 12 residues long. The V and J ends lost 8 bases and 7 bases, in that order; junction bases with no gene match: 5. Germline V gene data show CDR1 as MNHNS and CDR2 as SASEGT.

The CDR3: CASRSGGRTDYGYTF. DNA of the CDR3: TGTGCCAGCAGGAGTGGGGGAAGGACAGACTATGGCTACACCTTC. V is TRBV28 and J is TRBJ1-2, with a possible D match to TRBD1 (6 bases). Trimming shortened V by 6 bases and J by 3 bases, and 17 bases separated the two germline ends. Germline loops: CDR1 MDHEN, CDR2 SYDVKM. The CDR3 runs to 15 residues.

The chain joins TRBV5-1 to TRBJ1-3; D might be TRBD1 (6 bases). The CDR3 consists of 14 residues. Germline CDR1 and CDR2: SGHRS and YFSETQ. V was trimmed by 5 bases and J by 4 bases, leaving 13 bases between them. DNA for the CDR3: TGCGCCAGCAGTCTTACAGGGTCCGGAAACACCATATATTTT. Protein sequence: CASSLTGSGNTIYF.

The V gene is TRBV9, the J gene TRBJ1-3; D might be TRBD1 (6 bases). Germline V gene lookup returns CDR1 SGDLS and CDR2 YYNGEE. Trimming stripped 5 bases from V and 1 base from J, with 10 bases between. This CDR3 region has 14 residues. CDR3 coding DNA: TGTGCCAGCAGTGCAGGGGATTCTGGAAACACCATATATTTT. Residues: CASSAGDSGNTIYF.

CDR3 amino acids: CASSLSQGADYTF. The CDR3 DNA reads as TGCGCCAGCAGCTTGAGTCAGGGGGCGGACTACACCTTC. V usage is TRBV5-1 and J usage is TRBJ1-2, with TRBD1 identical over 8 bases. The CDR3 consists of 13 residues. V shed 1 base and J 10 bases; nucleotides not matched to a gene: 6. The V gene's germline CDR1 is SGHRS and CDR2 YFSETQ.

The chain employs TRBV19 and TRBJ1-4; 7 nucleotides line up with TRBD1. The V gene's germline CDR1 is LNHDA and CDR2 SQIVND (reference sequence). The V gene end was trimmed by 6 bases and the J gene end by 3 bases; junction bases not matched to a gene: 7. The length of the CDR3 is 15 residues. CDR3 protein: CASSHRGLPNEKLFF. CDR3 DNA sequence: TGTGCCAGTAGCCACAGGGGCTTGCCTAATGAAAAACTGTTTTTT.

The rearrangement uses TRBV4-2 and TRBJ2-7; perhaps TRBD2 as D (5 bases). The germline V gene encodes CDR1 LGHNA and CDR2 YNFKEQ. This CDR3 is 12 amino acids long. The ends were cut back, 3 bases at V and 4 bases at J, with 7 bases in the middle. CDR3 residues: CASSHRGYEQYF. DNA of the CDR3: TGTGCCAGCAGCCACCGGGGTTACGAGCAGTACTTC.

The chain links TRBV19 to TRBJ1-4; D is ambiguous. Germline V gene sequence: CDR1 LNHDA, CDR2 SQIVND (reference sequence). The V and J ends lost 8 bases and 8 bases respectively, with 18 bases between them. The CDR3 has 14 amino acids. Here the CDR3 DNA reads TGTGCCAGTGCTCAAGGCAGCGGAAAGGAAAAACTGTTTTTT. It encodes CASAQGSGKEKLFF.

The V call is TRBV11-2, the J call TRBJ2-5; a weak D match, TRBD2 (6 bases). Trimming shortened V by 3 bases and J by 4 bases, and 15 bases separated the two germline ends. Germline V gene sequence: CDR1 SGHAT, CDR2 FQNNGV. This CDR3 is built from 15 residues. CDR3 in amino acids: CASSFSAGLTETQYF. CDR3 sequence (DNA): TGTGCCAGCAGCTTCTCGGCGGGATTAACAGAGACCCAGTACTTC.

This clone has just one count. This chain uses TRBV7-6 with TRBJ2-5; TRBD1 aligns across 7 bases. Germline trimming cut 6 bases from V and 0 bases from J; bases unmatched to any gene: 7. CDR1 SGHVS and CDR2 FNYEAQ come from the germline V gene. The CDR3 totals 15 residues. The CDR3 spells CASRPKDRNQETQYF. The CDR3, as DNA: TGTGCCAGCAGACCTAAGGACAGGAACCAAGAGACCCAGTACTTC. The variable domain in full, with the rest retrieved from reference TRBV7-6 and TRBJ2-5, is GAGVSQSPRYKVTKRGQDVALRCDPISGHVSLYWYRQALGQGPEFLTYFNYEAQQDKSGLPNDRFSAERPEGSISTLTIQRTEQRDSAMYRCASRPKDRNQETQYFGPGTRLLVL.

V and J are TRBV25-1 and TRBJ1-1, with 12 positions matching TRBD1. The V gene end was trimmed by 6 bases and the J gene end by 4 bases; junction bases not matched to a gene: 9. Germline CDR1 MGHDK, CDR2 SYGVNS. The CDR3 has 16 residues. The CDR3, as DNA: TGTGCCAGCAGGGGACAGGGGGCGAGTTTCTTCACTGAAGCTTTCTTT. Amino acid sequence: CASRGQGASFFTEAFF.

This chain links TRBV6-5 with TRBJ1-2; TRBD1 matches at 9 bases. The CDR3 has 14 amino acids. The V gene's germline CDR1 is MNHEY and CDR2 SVGAGI. V lost 5 bases, J lost 5 bases, and 6 bases stayed unmatched. CDR3 sequence: CASSNLDRGYGYTF. The DNA of the CDR3 is TGTGCCAGCAGTAACCTGGACAGGGGATATGGCTACACCTTC.

CDR3 in DNA: TGCAGCGTTGCCAGCGGAGGGAGGACAGATACGCAGTATTTT. This gives the protein CSVASGGRTDTQYF. The chain combines TRBV29-1 with TRBJ2-3; D is perhaps TRBD2 (6 bases). The CDR3 runs to 14 residues. The germline V gene has CDR1 SQVTM and CDR2 ANQGSEA. V lost 4 bases to trimming and J lost 3 bases, with 14 bases between them.

V and J are TRBV7-3 and TRBJ2-5, with D perhaps TRBD2 (5 bases). Trimming took 1 base from V and 1 from J, leaving 10 bases between them. CDR3 length: 15 residues. Germline CDR1 is SGHTA and CDR2 is FQGTGA. The CDR3 nucleotides are TGTGCCAGCAGCTTAAGAGGGTCTTTCCAAGAGACCCAGTACTTC. It translates to CASSLRGSFQETQYF. Full variable domain (rest looked up from reference TRBV7-3 and TRBJ2-5): GAGVSQTPSNKVTEKGKYVELRCDPISGHTALYWYRQSLGQGPEFLIYFQGTGAADDSGLPNDRFFAVRPEGSVSTLKIQRTERGDSAVYLCASSLRGSFQETQYFGPGTRLLVL.

This clone occurred once. The V gene is TRBV30, the J gene TRBJ2-1; unclear D gene. The CDR3 sequence is 12 residues long. From germline, CDR1 is GTSNPN and CDR2 SVGIG (reference sequence). Trimming pared 2 bases from V and 5 bases from J, leaving 7 bases between. CDR3 sequence reads: CAWSRDNNEQFF. The DNA of the CDR3 is TGTGCCTGGAGTAGAGACAACAATGAGCAGTTCTTC.

V and J are TRBV5-6 and TRBJ1-5, with D possibly matching TRBD1 (5 bases). Germline loops: CDR1 SGHDT, CDR2 YYEEEE. This CDR3 contains 16 residues. Trimming stripped 3 bases from V and 0 bases from J, with 13 bases between. Here the CDR3 DNA reads TGTGCCAGCAGCTACGGGGGGGGGATTAGCAATCAGCCCCAGCATTTT. As protein: CASSYGGGISNQPQHF.

The DNA for the CDR3 is TGTGCCAGCCTTCGAGGATACACAGATACGCAGTATTTT. Its translation is CASLRGYTDTQYF. The rearrangement joins TRBV2 to TRBJ2-3, with D hard to call. V was shortened by 8 bases and J by 2 bases, with 11 bases between the two germline ends. This CDR3 region has 13 residues. CDR1 and CDR2 (germline): SNHLY, FYNNEI.

The chain couples TRBV6-5 to TRBJ1-1; D remains unclear. The CDR3 consists of 13 residues. Germline V lookup: CDR1 MNHEY, CDR2 SVGAGI. The CDR3, as DNA: TGTCCCCGGCCGGGTCCTCTGAACACTGAAGCTTTCTTT. Translated, it gives CPRPGPLNTEAFF.

The rearrangement joins TRBV5-6 to TRBJ1-4; the D gene is possibly TRBD1 (5 bases). Trimming removed 4 bases from V and 7 bases from J, with 20 bases in between. The CDR3 consists of 16 residues. CDR1 is SGHDT and CDR2 is YYEEEE in the germline V gene. CDR3 amino acids: CASSRQTTGPGEKLFF. The CDR3 bases are TGTGCCAGCAGCCGACAGACGACCGGGCCAGGTGAAAAACTGTTTTTT.